A selection of T cell receptor beta chains follows, all from one sample in a study of blood T cell repertoires in COVID-19. The data were produced by immunoSEQ multiplex PCR, yet TCRdb's version contains in-frame clones alone and is incomplete. The sample shows about 4,900 clones, under 90% of them seen only once. Source material: peripheral blood. The receptor source for this set is a human donor in a cohort sampled during active COVID-19. CDR3s include the opening cysteine and the closing phenylalanine or tryptophan. D genes are given only for firm matches. The size entry is marked missing in some rows and otherwise reads once, few, many or a size class.

d_gene | j_gene | v_gene | abundance | CDR3nt | CDR3aa
NA | TRBJ1-5 | TRBV6-1 | NA | TGTGCCAGCAGTGATGGGCAGTCTCAGCCCCAGCATTTT | CASSDGQSQPQHF
TRBD1 | TRBJ2-7 | TRBV10-3 | NA | TGTGCCATCAGTGAGCCAAATAGACCCGGGACAGGGAGCTACGAGCAGTACTTC | CAISEPNRPGTGSYEQYF
TRBD1 | TRBJ2-2 | TRBV11-2 | NA | TGTGCCAGCAGGCCAGACAGGGCGACCGGGGAGCTGTTTTTT | CASRPDRATGELFF
NA | TRBJ1-4 | TRBV5-1 | NA | TGCGCCAGCAGCTTGGACCCAGGGGTTGAAAAACTGTTTTTT | CASSLDPGVEKLFF
TRBD2 | TRBJ2-1 | TRBV28 | NA | TGTGCCAGCAGGCTAGCGGTACTCTACAATGAGCAGTTCTTC | CASRLAVLYNEQFF
NA | TRBJ1-2 | TRBV9 | NA | TGTGCCAGCAGCCCAGATCCGGGATCCGATGGCTACACCTTC | CASSPDPGSDGYTF
TRBD2 | TRBJ2-2 | TRBV9 | once | TGTGCCAGCAGCACCACGGGGGGGGGCAACACCGGGGAGCTGTTTTTT | CASSTTGGGNTGELFF
NA | TRBJ2-7 | TRBV9 | NA | TGTGCCAGCAGCGTAGGAGGTAGCGGATACGAGCAGTACTTC | CASSVGGSGYEQYF
TRBD2 | TRBJ2-1 | TRBV5-4 | once | TGTGCCAGCAGCAGACCGCTAGCGGGAGGCTACAATGAGCAGTTCTTC | CASSRPLAGGYNEQFF
TRBD2 | TRBJ2-2 | TRBV11-2 | NA | TGTGCCAGCAGTTCCAGTAGCGGGGGGGCGACCGGGGAGCTGTTTTTT | CASSSSSGGATGELFF
NA | TRBJ1-3 | TRBV15 | NA | TGTGCCACCAGCAGAGCACAGTCTGGAAACACCATATATTTT | CATSRAQSGNTIYF
NA | TRBJ1-5 | TRBV21-1 | NA | TGTGCCAGGAGACAGGTGGGGGGCAATCAGCCCCAGCATTTT | CARRQVGGNQPQHF
NA | TRBJ1-4 | TRBV3-1/TRBV3-2 | NA | TGTGCCAGCAGCCAATCAGGGGCTCGGACTAATGAAAAACTGTTTTTT | CASSQSGARTNEKLFF
NA | TRBJ1-3 | TRBV3-1/TRBV3-2 | NA | TGTGCCAGCAGCCTATTTTCCTCTGGAAACACCATATATTTT | CASSLFSSGNTIYF
TRBD2 | TRBJ2-1 | TRBV7-3 | NA | TGTGCCAGCAGCTTCGGACTAGCCAATGAGCAGTTCTTC | CASSFGLANEQFF
NA | TRBJ2-3 | TRBV7-9 | NA | TGTGCCAGCAGCTTAAATCCCGGGAACACAGATACGCAGTATTTT | CASSLNPGNTDTQYF
NA | TRBJ1-2 | TRBV4-1 | NA | TGCGCCAGCAGCCGCTCAGCAGGGGACGGCTACACCTTC | CASSRSAGDGYTF
TRBD1 | TRBJ1-2 | TRBV5-1 | NA | TGCGCCAGCAGCTTGGAGGGCAGGGGGCTCAATGGCTACACCTTC | CASSLEGRGLNGYTF
TRBD2 | TRBJ2-2 | TRBV6-5 | NA | TGTGCCAGCAGTTACTCGGCTAGCGGGACCGGGGAGCTGTTTTTT | CASSYSASGTGELFF
TRBD2 | TRBJ2-1 | TRBV27 | NA | TGTGCCAGCAGTGCCCTCACTAGCGGGGGAGACAATGAGCAGTTCTTC | CASSALTSGGDNEQFF
TRBD2 | TRBJ2-7 | TRBV7-2 | NA | TGTGCCAGCAGCTTATATTCTAGCGGGGGCTACGAGCAGTACTTC | CASSLYSSGGYEQYF
NA | TRBJ2-1 | TRBV18 | NA | TGTGCCAGCTCATCCATGGAGAGACCAAGCTCCTACAATGAGCAGTTCTTC | CASSSMERPSSYNEQFF
NA | TRBJ1-5 | TRBV27 | NA | TGTAACGCAGGGGTCGCCTATGTGAGCAATCAGCCCCAGCATTTT | CNAGVAYVSNQPQHF
NA | TRBJ2-7 | TRBV6-9 | NA | TGTGCCAGCAGCCCCAACAGCTACGAGCAGTACTTC | CASSPNSYEQYF
NA | TRBJ2-7 | TRBV7-2 | NA | TGTGCCAGCAGCTTTACAGGGTCCTACGAGCAGTACTTC | CASSFTGSYEQYF
NA | TRBJ2-1 | TRBV7-9 | NA | TGTGCCAGCCGGGACAACTCCTACAATGAGCAGTTCTTC | CASRDNSYNEQFF
TRBD1 | TRBJ1-5 | TRBV28 | NA | TGTGCCAGCAGGGGGGGGACAGGGTCATCAGGGCCCCAGCATTTT | CASRGGTGSSGPQHF
TRBD1 | TRBJ1-6 | TRBV9 | few | TGTGCCAGCAGCGGCGACAGGGCTAATTCACCCCTCCACTTT | CASSGDRANSPLHF
NA | TRBJ2-2 | TRBV19 | NA | TGTGCCAGTAGTGTTACAGGGCCGAACACCGGGGAGCTGTTTTTT | CASSVTGPNTGELFF
NA | TRBJ2-2 | TRBV2 | NA | TGTGCCAGCAGTGTATCGGGGAGAGACACCGGGGAGCTGTTTTTT | CASSVSGRDTGELFF
NA | TRBJ1-5 | TRBV24-1 | NA | TGTGCCACCAGTGACCACGGACAGCTCAATCAGCCCCAGCATTTT | CATSDHGQLNQPQHF
NA | TRBJ2-2 | TRBV5-4 | NA | TGTGCCAGCAGCTTGTCTCGGGGTCTCGGGGAGCTGTTTTTT | CASSLSRGLGELFF
NA | TRBJ2-7 | TRBV2 | NA | TGTGCCAGCGGAGTCAGCCCGTACGAGCAGTACTTC | CASGVSPYEQYF
NA | TRBJ1-2 | TRBV2 | NA | TGTGCCAGCAGTGAATACGGCAGCAGGAACTATGGCTACACCTTC | CASSEYGSRNYGYTF
NA | TRBJ2-5 | TRBV12-5 | NA | TGTGCTAGTGGTTTGGTACTAGGAAGTAGCCCGGAGACCCAGTACTTC | CASGLVLGSSPETQYF
TRBD1 | TRBJ1-1 | TRBV2 | NA | TGTGCCAGCAGTGAAGTAGGGGGCCCTGAAGCTTTCTTT | CASSEVGGPEAFF
TRBD2 | TRBJ2-1 | TRBV6-1 | once | TGTGCCAGCAGTGAAAGGACTAGCGGGAGGGGTGAGCAGTTCTTC | CASSERTSGRGEQFF
NA | TRBJ2-1 | TRBV6-2/TRBV6-3 | NA | TGTGCCAGCAGTTACTCAGTGAACAGGGCCTACAATGAGCAGTTCTTC | CASSYSVNRAYNEQFF
NA | TRBJ1-2 | TRBV10-2 | NA | TGCGCCAGCAGTGAAGTTGAGCGTAACTATGGCTACACCTTC | CASSEVERNYGYTF
NA | TRBJ1-1 | TRBV29-1 | NA | TGCAGCGGACGAGATCGGGGGGCTCTTGGGCGAACTGAAGCTTTCTTT | CSGRDRGALGRTEAFF
NA | TRBJ2-5 | TRBV27 | NA | TGTGCCAGCAGTCCTCGGGGGCGGGGGCACCTCCAAGAGACCCAGTACTTC | CASSPRGRGHLQETQYF
NA | TRBJ1-5 | TRBV19 | NA | TGTGCCTCGAGGAAAGGGGGTAGCAATCAGCCCCAGCATTTT | CASRKGGSNQPQHF
NA | TRBJ1-2 | TRBV30 | NA | TGTGCCTGGAGTATAGGACAACTGGGCTACACCTTC | CAWSIGQLGYTF
TRBD1 | TRBJ2-7 | TRBV6-5 | once | TGTGCCAGCAGTTACTCCTTGACAGGGGCCGAGCAGTACTTC | CASSYSLTGAEQYF
TRBD1 | TRBJ2-6 | TRBV19 | NA | TGTGCCAGTAGTCGACAGGGCTCTGGGGCCAACGTCCTGACTTTC | CASSRQGSGANVLTF
NA | TRBJ1-3 | TRBV28 | once | TGTGCCAGCAGCCCGACAGTACCCTCTGGAAACACCATATATTTT | CASSPTVPSGNTIYF
NA | TRBJ1-1 | TRBV19 | NA | TGTGCCAGTAGTATAGATCTCGGGTCCGTCCAAACGCGAGCTTTCTTT | CASSIDLGSVQTRAFF
NA | TRBJ2-5 | TRBV19 | once | TGTGCCAGTAGTATGAGTGCAGGGGTTTTGGTCGGGGAGACCCAGTACTTC | CASSMSAGVLVGETQYF
TRBD1 | TRBJ2-2 | TRBV5-1 | NA | TGCGCCAGCAGCTTGCTAAACACAGGGGGCACCGGGGAGCTGTTTTTT | CASSLLNTGGTGELFF
NA | TRBJ1-5 | TRBV27 | NA | TGTGCCAGCAGTTTGTTCGGGGGTCCCCAGCATTTT | CASSLFGGPQHF
TRBD2 | TRBJ2-5 | TRBV5-1 | NA | TGCGCCAGCAGCTTCACGCCGTCGCGGGGGGGCGTAGAGACCCAGTACTTC | CASSFTPSRGGVETQYF
TRBD2 | TRBJ2-3 | TRBV11-3 | NA | TGTGCCAGCAGCACAAGACTAGCGGGGGCCAGGGATACGCAGTATTTT | CASSTRLAGARDTQYF
TRBD2 | TRBJ2-1 | TRBV18 | once | TGTGCCAGCTCACCGACTAGCGGGGGAGGTGAGCAGTTCTTC | CASSPTSGGGEQFF
NA | TRBJ1-2 | TRBV13 | once | TGTGCCAGCATCACCTGGGACTCGAAGGATGGCTACACCTTC | CASITWDSKDGYTF